One sample yielded the 8 T cell receptor beta chains listed below, sequenced in a study of T cells in Graves' hyperthyroidism and ophthalmopathy. Template material for amplifying TCR beta CDR3 regions consisted of RNA transcripts. HTBI primers were employed in a first-round RT-PCR of the TCR CDR3. Via MiXCR, TCRdb re-called the multiplex PCR reads, giving one row per CDR3 protein. The sample has about 530,000 distinct CDR3 sequences, 17% seen once. The source material was blood. The receptor source for this set is a woman aged 18-29 years with Graves' ophthalmopathy.

This clonotype has only one observation. A much more abundant neighbour one base away suggests this may be a read error. The V and J genes are TRBV10-3 and TRBJ2-7, with a possible D match to TRBD1 (6 bases). This CDR3 is built from 14 residues. Germline CDR1 is ENHRY and CDR2 is SYGVKD. The CDR3 DNA sequence: TGTGCCAGCAGTCGAAACAGGGTGGGCTACGGGCAGTACTTC. The encoded protein is CASSRNRVGYGQYF.

As concerns this clonotype: A read error may account for a junction end that differs from germline. The V call is TRBV10-3, the J call TRBJ2-5; D might be TRBD1 or TRBD2, each matching 5 bases. Germline CDR1 is ENHRY and CDR2 is SYGVKD. There are 14 residues in the CDR3. This CDR3 reads CASSPGRIQETQYF. CDR3 in DNA: TGTGCCAGCAGTCCGGGACGTATACAAGAGACCCAGTACTTC.

This clonotype was observed at least ten times. The V and J genes are TRBV11-2 and TRBJ1-3; 9 nucleotides line up with TRBD1. Germline V gene sequence: CDR1 SGHAT, CDR2 FQNNGV. The CDR3 has 19 residues. Losses at the gene ends were 2 bases for V and 0 bases for J; bases not matched to a gene: 11. CDR3 coding DNA: TGTGCCAGCAGCTTACCGCGGGGGGGACAGGGCCCCTCTGGAAACACCATATATTTT. Its translation is CASSLPRGGQGPSGNTIYF.

The gene calls are TRBV7-9 and TRBJ2-5; 8 positions agree with TRBD1. CDR1 and CDR2 (germline): SEHNR, FQNEAQ (reference sequence). The CDR3 is made up of 13 amino acids. The trim removed 8 bases at V and 3 bases at J, leaving 5 bases unmatched. In nucleotides, the CDR3 is TGTGCCAGCCGGGACAGGATTAAAGAGACCCAGTACTTC. Its protein is CASRDRIKETQYF.

The CDR3 coding sequence is TGCGCCAGCATGATTGACAGAATGAATAATGAAAAACTGTTTTTT. Protein: CASMIDRMNNEKLFF. The chain has TRBV4-1 and TRBJ1-4, with D possibly matching TRBD1 (5 bases). The V gene's germline CDR1 is MGHRA and CDR2 YSYEKL. The CDR3 contains 15 residues. The germline V and J ends were trimmed by 7 bases and 4 bases, with 16 bases remaining between them.

In this sample, this clonotype turned up many times. The chain recombines TRBV6-1 with TRBJ1-1; D is undetermined. Looked up from germline, CDR1 is MNHNS and CDR2 is SASEGT. Trimming stripped 6 bases from V and 1 base from J, with 9 bases between. CDR3 size: 13 residues. CDR3 amino acids: CASSSQKNTEAFF. The DNA of the CDR3 is TGTGCCAGCAGCTCACAGAAGAACACTGAAGCTTTCTTT.

The chain links TRBV6-2 or TRBV6-3 to TRBJ2-1; possibly TRBD1 for D (7 bases). Germline loops: CDR1 MNHEY, CDR2 SVGEGT. The V gene lost 8 bases and the J gene lost 0 bases, with 14 bases spanning the gap. The CDR3 extends over 15 amino acids. The CDR3 loop is CASGRGDSSYNEQFF. The CDR3 nucleotides read TGTGCCAGCGGTAGGGGGGACAGCTCCTACAATGAGCAGTTCTTC.

This clonotype was observed many times. The V and J genes are TRBV12-3 or TRBV12-4 and TRBJ2-1; D is possibly TRBD1 (5 bases). Trimming stripped 6 bases from V and 7 bases from J, with 28 bases between. The CDR3 runs to 18 residues. CDR3 in DNA: TGTGCCAGCAGCCCCCCGTTGGGCAGGGTCGAAGTTTGGAATGAGCAGTTCTTC. Its translation: CASSPPLGRVEVWNEQFF.